Below, 18 T cell receptor beta chains from the same sample are listed, as sequenced in a study of beta chain features in type 1 diabetes (dated by TCRdb to 2017 to 2018). The library was produced with the immunoSEQ multiplex PCR assay. All of the isolated RNA was reverse transcribed with the High Capacity cDNA Reverse Transcription Kit, so expressed TCRB transcripts were sequenced. TCRdb obtained this table from immuneACCESS and retained in-frame rearrangements with V and J assigned. These tables miss some clones; where compared with another copy, unresolved V genes account for less than half of the shortfall, and the remainder is unexplained. Counted in this sample were 250,000 to 400,000 clones; 11% to 15% of them appeared once. More than 6.5% of the sample belongs to the ten largest clones. Input material: central memory CD4+ T cells from blood. These receptors all come from a man aged 25-45 years in good health.

This clone turned up a few times. One end of the junction fails to match germline, which may point to a read error. The chain combines TRBV13 with TRBJ1-2; the match to TRBD1 covers 9 bases. The CDR3 runs to 12 residues. Germline-derived CDR1 and CDR2 are PRHDT and FYEKMQ (reference sequence). The CDR3 bases are TGTGCCAGCAGCTTAGAAGGACAGGGGCCCTACTTC. Translation gives CASSLEGQGPYF.

The chain joins TRBV11-2 to TRBJ2-3, with D unclear. Deletions cut 5 bases from V and 6 bases from J, with 15 bases between. The germline CDR1 and CDR2 sequences are SGHAT and FQNNGV. The CDR3 is made up of 14 amino acids. The CDR3, as DNA: TGTGCCAGCAGCCCGGCTAACACATTGGATACGCAGTATTTT. Protein: CASSPANTLDTQYF.

In its sample, this clone was seen a few times. This CDR3 is also generated by other DNA sequences in the sample. The chain is built from TRBV5-4 and TRBJ2-4; TRBD1 matches 7 bases. In germline, CDR1 is SGHNT, CDR2 YYREEE (reference sequence). The V and J ends lost 5 bases and 6 bases, in that order; junction bases with no gene match: 5. The CDR3 is made up of 13 amino acids. The CDR3 nucleotides read TGTGCCAGCAGTTTCCGGGACAGAAACATTCAGTACTTC. It yields the protein CASSFRDRNIQYF.

This clone was observed a handful of times. The chain employs TRBV11-3 and TRBJ2-2, with unresolved D. CDR3 length: 13 residues. Trimming took off 6 bases at V and 6 bases at J, with 11 bases between the two ends. Germline V gene lookup returns CDR1 SGHNT and CDR2 YENEEA. CDR3 nucleotide sequence: TGTGCCAGCAGTTCCAGTGGGGCCGGGGAGCTGTTTTTT. It codes for CASSSSGAGELFF.

The sample holds a few counts of this clone. V and J are TRBV27 and TRBJ1-5; no clear D gene. With 4 bases removed from V and 7 bases from J, the gap between germline ends came to 8 bases. Per the germline V gene, CDR1 is MNHEY and CDR2 is SMNVEV (reference sequence). There are 12 residues in the CDR3. The CDR3 DNA reads TGTGCCAGCAGTTCGGGTTGGCAGCCCCAGCATTTT. Its translation is CASSSGWQPQHF.

With regard to this clone: One end of the junction fails to match germline, which may point to a read error. This chain links TRBV7-7 with TRBJ2-1; possible D gene TRBD2, 6 bases. There are 14 residues in the CDR3. Germline assignment: CDR1 SSHAT and CDR2 FNYEAQ (reference sequence). Here the CDR3 DNA reads TGTGCTAGCAGTTCCGGAGGGAGCTACAATGAGCAGTTCTTC. The encoded protein is CASSSGGSYNEQFF.

This chain joins TRBV10-3 and TRBJ1-6; TRBD1 matches 7 bases. The trim removed 11 bases at V and 6 bases at J, leaving 7 bases unmatched. CDR1 and CDR2 from the germline V gene are ENHRY and SYGVKD. This CDR3 region has 13 residues. The CDR3 reads CAAGGQINSPLHF. The CDR3 DNA reads TGTGCCGCTGGGGGACAGATTAATTCACCCCTCCACTTT.

J is TRBJ1-1 and V is TRBV6-1; D may be TRBD1 (5 bases). The CDR3 has 12 residues. Trimming took 8 bases from V and 5 from J, leaving 12 bases between them. The germline V gene encodes CDR1 MNHNS and CDR2 SASEGT. The CDR3 is CASGDDSTEAFF. The CDR3 DNA sequence: TGTGCCAGCGGGGACGATAGTACTGAAGCTTTCTTT.

This clone was picked up many times. The chain couples TRBV7-2 to TRBJ2-5, with TRBD2 identical over 8 bases. Germline V gene lookup returns CDR1 SGHTA and CDR2 FQGNSA. The trim removed 3 bases at V and 5 bases at J, leaving 8 bases unmatched. The CDR3 loop spans 15 amino acids. In DNA, the CDR3 is TGTGCCAGCAGCTTTCAGCGGGAGCGACTCGAGACCCAGTACTTC. Translation: CASSFQRERLETQYF.

The gene calls are TRBV6-5 and TRBJ2-2, with 10 bases that match TRBD2. Germline CDR1 reads MNHEY; CDR2 reads SVGAGI. The CDR3 spans 14 residues. V shed 7 bases, J shed 6 bases, and the junction held 5 bases outside the gene matches. The CDR3 DNA reads as TGTGCCAGCAAGCCAGCGGGGGGGCCCGGGGAGCTGTTTTTT. As protein: CASKPAGGPGELFF.

This chain joins TRBV14 and TRBJ1-3; D is uncertain. The CDR3 runs to 14 residues. V gave up 4 bases and J gave up 0 bases, with 7 bases separating them. Germline CDR1 is SGHDN and CDR2 is FVKESK. In DNA form, the CDR3 reads TGTGCCAGCAGCCGCTTTAGCTCTGGAAACACCATATATTTT. It is translated as CASSRFSSGNTIYF. The full variable domain, with the rest looked up from reference TRBV14 and TRBJ1-3, is EAGVTQFPSHSVIEKGQTVTLRCDPISGHDNLYWYRRVMGKEIKFLLHFVKESKQDESGMPNNRFLAERTGGTYSTLKVQPAELEDSGVYFCASSRFSSGNTIYFGEGSWLTVV.

In its sample, this clone was seen a few times. The V and J genes are TRBV7-9 and TRBJ2-2, with 10 bases identical to TRBD1. Germline lookup yields CDR1 SEHNR and CDR2 FQNEAQ (reference sequence). The CDR3 is 16 amino acids. V gave up 4 bases and J gave up 0 bases; unmatched junction bases: 2. The CDR3 sequence is CASSWTGGSNTGELFF. The DNA for the CDR3 is TGTGCCAGCAGCTGGACAGGGGGTTCGAACACCGGGGAGCTGTTTTTT.

The sample holds a few counts of this clone. This rearrangement joins TRBV25-1 to TRBJ1-1; the match to TRBD1 covers 7 bases. This CDR3 region has 13 residues. The V and J ends lost 7 bases and 0 bases, in that order; junction bases with no gene match: 2. Germline CDR1 is MGHDK and CDR2 is SYGVNS. The CDR3, as DNA: TGTGCCAGCATGACAGGGCTGAACACTGAAGCTTTCTTT. It yields the protein CASMTGLNTEAFF.

This sequence joins TRBV5-1 and TRBJ2-1; D remains unclear. CDR1 and CDR2 (germline): SGHRS, YFSETQ. Deletions cut 0 bases from V and 5 bases from J, with 6 bases between. The CDR3 spans 13 residues. CDR3 DNA sequence: TGCGCCAGCAGCTTGGCCCTCCACAATGAGCAGTTCTTC. It specifies CASSLALHNEQFF.

The chain links TRBV7-2 to TRBJ2-5, with 8 nucleotides matching TRBD1. Per the germline V gene, CDR1 is SGHTA and CDR2 is FQGNSA. The CDR3 is made up of 14 amino acids. The ends lost 3 bases at V and 4 bases at J; junction bases unmatched: 4. The CDR3 DNA reads as TGTGCCAGCAGCTTTCAGGGGGCTGGAGAGACCCAGTACTTC. Translation: CASSFQGAGETQYF. The whole variable domain, remainder taken from reference TRBV7-2 and TRBJ2-5, is GAGVSQSPSNKVTEKGKDVELRCDPISGHTALYWYRQSLGQGLEFLIYFQGNSAPDKSGLPSDRFSAERTGGSVSTLTIQRTQQEDSAVYLCASSFQGAGETQYFGPGTRLLVL.

This chain links TRBV7-2 with TRBJ2-5; possible D gene TRBD2, 5 bases. The CDR3 contains 14 residues. Germline loops: CDR1 SGHTA, CDR2 FQGNSA. V lost 5 bases, J lost 3 bases, and 13 bases lay in between. CDR3 protein: CASSPDYTEETQYF. DNA for the CDR3: TGTGCCAGCAGCCCTGACTATACAGAAGAGACCCAGTACTTC.

On this clone itself: This specimen includes other DNA sequences encoding the same CDR3. This rearrangement joins TRBV6-1 to TRBJ1-1, with D tentatively TRBD1 (5 bases). V lost 6 bases, J lost 2 bases, and 10 bases lay in between. The CDR3 spans 13 residues. CDR1 MNHNS and CDR2 SASEGT come from the germline V gene. CDR3 region: CASRRQSNTEAFF. In nucleotides, the CDR3 is TGTGCCAGCAGAAGACAGAGTAACACTGAAGCTTTCTTT.

About this clone: Other DNA sequences in the sample encode the same CDR3. The CDR3 protein is CASSPRASSYNEQFF. The CDR3 DNA reads TGTGCCAGCTCACCAAGGGCCTCCTCCTACAATGAGCAGTTCTTC. The rearrangement links TRBV18 to TRBJ2-1, with D unclear. Trimming pared 2 bases from V and 0 bases from J, leaving 8 bases between. This CDR3 has 15 residues. In germline, CDR1 is KGHSH, CDR2 LQKENI.